This TCR beta chain was identified during a study of blood T cell repertoires in COVID-19. Study-level background: Acute and convalescent COVID-19 samples came from the United States, Italy and Spain. T cells, B-cell-depleted T cells, or PBMCs provided the cDNA or gDNA that served as material.

Per the original data handling: Estimated nucleated cell counts came from reference gene primer amplification. Sequenced by immunoSEQ multiplex PCR; TCRdb stores in-frame clones only, minus some. V and J calls plus clone size are reproduced from that table; the DNA served to infer D and trimming. This sample has tens of thousands of clones, with 85% to 95% found just once. CDR1 is SNHLY and CDR2 is FYNNEI in the germline V gene. CDR3 length equals 15 residues. Trimming removed 7 bases at V and 0 bases at J, with 12 bases between. Sequencing used peripheral blood. This clonotype was obtained from a woman aged 60-75 years with active COVID-19. The rearrangement joins TRBV2 to TRBJ1-4, with D possibly matching TRBD1 (6 bases). The CDR3 loop reads CASMTGLATNEKLFF. As DNA, the CDR3 is TGTGCCAGCATGACAGGCCTCGCAACTAATGAAAAACTGTTTTTT.